What follows are 28 T cell receptor beta chains derived from one specimen sequenced in a study of Graves' ophthalmopathy and Graves' hyperthyroidism (dated by TCRdb to between 2017 and 2018). Sequencing instrument: Illumina HiSeq 2000. For repertoire sequencing, TCR beta CDR3 regions were amplified from RNA transcripts. The first round of RT-PCR was done with HTBI primers and the Qiagen OneStep RT-PCR kit, and was followed by a second round of multiplex PCR, then size selection and purification. The public reads were run again by TCRdb, first through fastp at Q25 and then through MiXCR, and only productive beta chains were kept. Every distinct CDR3 protein forms one entry, paired with its most common genes and DNA. The sample yields about 400,000 distinct CDR3 sequences; approximately 16% were counted once. The top ten clonotypes cover about 1.6% of the sample. Material for sequencing was peripheral blood. These receptors were taken from a woman aged 18-30 years with Graves' ophthalmopathy. Donor details come from another sample of the same person, matched by shared clones.

This chain joins TRBV7-2 and TRBJ2-5; D might be TRBD2 (6 bases). This CDR3 has 13 amino acids. Germline V CDR1 and CDR2: SGHTA, FQGNSA. Trimming left V 5 bases short and J 9 bases short, with 16 bases between. DNA of the CDR3: TGTGCCAGCAGCATCAGTCTACGGAGGGCCCAGTACTTC. Protein: CASSISLRRAQYF. The whole variable domain, remainder taken from reference TRBV7-2 and TRBJ2-5, is GAGVSQSPSNKVTEKGKDVELRCDPISGHTALYWYRQSLGQGLEFLIYFQGNSAPDKSGLPSDRFSAERTGGSVSTLTIQRTQQEDSAVYLCASSISLRRAQYFGPGTRLLVL.

This clonotype came up a few times. The chain employs TRBV24-1 and TRBJ2-3; 8 bases line up with TRBD1. Germline V lookup: CDR1 KGHDR, CDR2 SFDVKD. Losses at the gene ends were 3 bases for V and 5 bases for J; bases not matched to a gene: 12. The CDR3 extends over 17 amino acids. The CDR3 region is CATSDPSGQGRLDTQYF. For the CDR3, the DNA is TGTGCCACCAGTGATCCCAGCGGACAGGGTCGCTTAGATACGCAGTATTTT.

The table lists this clonotype with many counts. The chain employs TRBV28 and TRBJ1-1, with D maybe TRBD1 (6 bases). Looked up from germline, CDR1 is MDHEN and CDR2 is SYDVKM. This CDR3 is 16 amino acids long. Trimming took off 6 bases at V and 3 bases at J, with 20 bases between the two ends. CDR3 region: CASRRPQNREDTEAFF. The CDR3 region has the DNA TGTGCCAGCAGACGACCCCAGAACAGGGAGGACACTGAAGCTTTCTTT.

This clonotype was picked up many times. The chain is built from TRBV6-1 and TRBJ1-1; 11 bases line up with TRBD1. The CDR3 extends over 16 amino acids. Trimming removed 5 bases from V and 3 bases from J; junction bases left unmatched: 8. Per the germline V gene, CDR1 is MNHNS and CDR2 is SASEGT. The CDR3 spells CASSKEPGQGDTEAFF. The CDR3 nucleotides are TGTGCCAGCAGTAAAGAGCCGGGACAGGGGGACACTGAAGCTTTCTTT.

This clonotype came up many times. The chain combines TRBV3-1 with TRBJ1-1; D is undetermined. CDR3 length equals 17 residues. Trimming removed 3 bases at V and 7 bases at J, with 24 bases between. The V gene's germline CDR1 is LGHDT and CDR2 YNNKEL (reference sequence). This CDR3 is CASSQEGRKATLYEAFF. For the CDR3, the DNA is TGTGCCAGCAGCCAGGAAGGGAGAAAGGCCACCTTATATGAAGCTTTCTTT.

This chain connects TRBV20-1 to TRBJ1-1; no clear D. There are 12 residues in the CDR3. Germline V CDR1 and CDR2: DFQATT, SNEGSKA (reference sequence). V was pared by 6 bases and J by 3 bases, with 11 bases between. The CDR3 protein is CSALSSDTEAFF. CDR3 nucleotide sequence: TGCAGTGCCCTTTCATCCGACACTGAAGCTTTCTTT.

Many counts were recorded for this clonotype. CDR3 region: CASSLAGTYYEQYF. CDR3 nucleotide sequence: TGCGCCAGCAGCTTGGCTGGGACTTACTACGAGCAGTACTTC. The chain links TRBV5-1 to TRBJ2-7; a weak D match, TRBD2 (6 bases). Germline CDR1 and CDR2: SGHRS and YFSETQ. There are 14 residues in the CDR3. Trimming removed 0 bases from V and 3 bases from J, with 10 bases in between. The full variable domain, with the rest looked up from reference TRBV5-1 and TRBJ2-7, is KAGVTQTPRYLIKTRGQQVTLSCSPISGHRSVSWYQQTPGQGLQFLFEYFSETQRNKGNFPGRFSGRQFSNSRSEMNVSTLELGDSALYLCASSLAGTYYEQYFGPGTRLTVT.

J is TRBJ2-7 and V is TRBV6-2 or TRBV6-3; 8 nucleotides line up with TRBD2. This CDR3 comprises 15 residues. The trim removed 8 bases at V and 7 bases at J, leaving 16 bases unmatched. Looked up from germline, CDR1 is MNHEY and CDR2 is SVGEGT. The CDR3 spells CASLSPRAGAIEQYF. In DNA, the CDR3 is TGTGCCAGCCTCTCCCCTCGAGCGGGGGCTATAGAGCAGTACTTC.

Ten or more counts support this clonotype. This rearrangement joins TRBV6-2 or TRBV6-3 to TRBJ2-7; 11 nucleotides agree with TRBD2. The CDR3 totals 16 residues. V was clipped by 4 bases and J by 1 base; unmatched bases: 6. In germline, CDR1 is MNHEY, CDR2 SVGEGT. For the CDR3, the DNA is TGTGCCAGCAGTTTGGCCACTAGCGGGAGATCCTACGAGCAGTACTTC. As protein: CASSLATSGRSYEQYF.

Ten or more counts support this clonotype. The chain employs TRBV30 and TRBJ1-5; 8 bases align to TRBD1. Germline CDR1 GTSNPN, CDR2 SVGIG (reference sequence). This CDR3 is 13 amino acids long. The junction had 1 base not matched to a gene; V was cut back by 0 bases and J by 6 bases. CDR3 protein: CAWSVQGGQPQHF. Written as DNA, the CDR3 is TGTGCCTGGAGTGTACAGGGGGGTCAGCCCCAGCATTTT.

In its sample, this clonotype was seen many times. The genes are TRBV12-5 and TRBJ1-2; D remains ambiguous. Germline CDR1 and CDR2: LGHNT and FRNRAP. Trimming cost V 4 bases and J 3 bases, with 3 bases left between them. The CDR3 covers 11 residues. The CDR3 protein is CASGSDYGYTF. CDR3 DNA sequence: TGTGCTAGTGGTTCAGACTATGGCTACACCTTC.

This clonotype was recorded many times. The chain employs TRBV6-1 and TRBJ1-1, with D unclear. The germline CDR1 and CDR2 sequences are MNHNS and SASEGT. This CDR3 region has 14 residues. V was cut by 8 bases and J by 0 bases, with 13 bases left in between. The CDR3 region has the DNA TGTGCCAGCCACAGATCCATTTTGAACACTGAAGCTTTCTTT. As protein: CASHRSILNTEAFF.

There are a few counts of this clonotype. This chain links TRBV12-3 or TRBV12-4 with TRBJ1-5, with 8 positions matching TRBD1. The CDR3 runs 16 residues. The trim removed 3 bases at V and 5 bases at J, leaving 9 bases unmatched. The CDR3 region is CASSLLRTGMDQPQHF. CDR3 DNA sequence: TGTGCCAGCAGTTTGTTGCGGACAGGGATGGATCAGCCCCAGCATTTT.

This clonotype was seen ten or more times. The genes are TRBV6-4 and TRBJ2-2, with 10 bases matching TRBD2. Trimming removed 6 bases from V and 1 base from J; junction bases left unmatched: 8. Germline CDR1 and CDR2: MRHNA and SNTAGT. The CDR3 contains 17 residues. In nucleotides, the CDR3 is TGTGCCAGCAGCCCCGGACTAGCGGCAATGAACACCGGGGAGCTGTTTTTT. Amino acid sequence: CASSPGLAAMNTGELFF.

CDR3 in amino acids: CASSLAGGPNNQPQHF. CDR3 coding DNA: TGTGCCAGCAGCTTAGCGGGGGGGCCCAACAATCAGCCCCAGCATTTT. The gene calls are TRBV7-8 and TRBJ1-5, with D tentatively TRBD1 (6 bases). This CDR3 spans 16 amino acids. Germline V CDR1 and CDR2: SGHVS, FQNEAQ. The V end was cut by 0 bases, the J end by 3 bases, with 12 bases between.

The sample holds many counts of this clonotype. The genes are TRBV10-1 and TRBJ1-1, with 9 bases lining up with TRBD1. The CDR3 is 15 residues long. With 6 bases clipped from V and 4 bases from J, the junction kept 9 bases outside the gene matches. Germline V gene sequence: CDR1 WNHNN, CDR2 SYGVQD (reference sequence). CDR3 loop: CASSGEGQGITEAFF. In DNA, the CDR3 is TGCGCCAGCAGCGGAGAGGGACAGGGCATCACTGAAGCTTTCTTT.

This clonotype was counted ten times or more. The chain links TRBV6-1 to TRBJ2-2, with TRBD2 matching 13 bases. The V and J ends lost 8 bases and 5 bases, in that order; junction bases with no gene match: 11. Germline V gene sequence: CDR1 MNHNS, CDR2 SASEGT. The CDR3 length is 17 residues. DNA for the CDR3: TGTGCCAGCGGAAACCCTAGGACTAGCGGGAGTACCGGGGAGCTGTTTTTT. Translation gives CASGNPRTSGSTGELFF.

This clonotype was seen repeatedly, ten times or more. The chain carries TRBV29-1 and TRBJ2-5, with TRBD2 as a possible D gene (6 bases). There are 13 residues in the CDR3. The germline V gene encodes CDR1 SQVTM and CDR2 ANQGSEA. V was cut by 5 bases and J by 2 bases, with 12 bases left in between. The CDR3: CSVRRRGQETQYF. CDR3 coding DNA: TGCAGCGTTCGGCGGAGGGGACAAGAGACCCAGTACTTC.

The chain joins TRBV4-3 to TRBJ1-2; D possibly corresponds to TRBD1 (6 bases). V was shortened by 0 bases and J by 5 bases, with 16 bases between the two germline ends. This CDR3 spans 16 amino acids. Germline values: CDR1 LGHNA, CDR2 YSLEER. The CDR3 reads CASSQDRGGGGYGYTF. Written as DNA, the CDR3 is TGCGCCAGCAGCCAAGACCGCGGGGGGGGCGGATATGGCTACACCTTC.

This clonotype was found many times. This sequence joins TRBV7-2 and TRBJ1-5; D remains ambiguous. There are 13 residues in the CDR3. Per germline, CDR1 SGHTA and CDR2 FQGNSA. V dropped 2 bases and J dropped 6 bases, with 8 bases sitting between them. CDR3 residues: CASSLKRGQPQHF. CDR3 sequence (DNA): TGTGCCAGCAGCTTAAAGAGAGGTCAGCCCCAGCATTTT.

This clonotype was counted many times. The chain joins TRBV12-5 to TRBJ1-1; a possible D gene is TRBD1 (6 bases). The V and J ends lost 0 bases and 3 bases respectively, with 17 bases between them. Per the germline V gene, CDR1 is LGHNT and CDR2 is FRNRAP. The CDR3 is made up of 17 amino acids. CDR3 sequence reads: CASGLVLTGPGDTEAFF. DNA of the CDR3: TGTGCTAGTGGTTTGGTACTTACAGGTCCAGGGGACACTGAAGCTTTCTTT. Filled out from reference TRBV12-5 and TRBJ1-1, the complete variable domain reads DARVTQTPRHKVTEMGQEVTMRCQPILGHNTVFWYRQTMMQGLELLAYFRNRAPLDDSGMPKDRFSAEMPDATLATLKIQPSEPRDSAVYFCASGLVLTGPGDTEAFFGQGTRLTVV.

There are many counts of this clonotype. The J gene is TRBJ1-2, the V gene TRBV7-8; D not certain. V lost 2 bases, J lost 4 bases, and 11 bases lay in between. CDR1 SGHVS and CDR2 FQNEAQ come from the germline V gene. The CDR3 is 14 amino acids. The CDR3 protein is CASSLSGVLYGYTF. The CDR3 coding sequence is TGTGCCAGCAGCTTATCAGGAGTTCTCTATGGCTACACCTTC.

The chain couples TRBV28 to TRBJ2-7; D remains unclear. Trimming took off 4 bases at V and 6 bases at J, with 19 bases between the two ends. The germline gives CDR1 MDHEN, CDR2 SYDVKM. The CDR3 is 15 amino acids. The CDR3 DNA is TGTGCCAGCAGTTCGCCGGGCGGACCCGCCTCCGAGCAGTACTTC. Translation: CASSSPGGPASEQYF.

This clonotype was counted at least ten times. This chain joins TRBV19 and TRBJ2-2; 8 nucleotides line up with TRBD1. The CDR3 loop spans 15 amino acids. The junction had 3 bases not matched to a gene; V was cut back by 3 bases and J by 3 bases. Per the germline V gene, CDR1 is LNHDA and CDR2 is SQIVND (reference sequence). CDR3 sequence reads: CASSMLTGDTGELFF. The CDR3 coding sequence is TGTGCCAGTAGTATGTTGACAGGGGACACCGGGGAGCTGTTTTTT.

There are many counts of this clonotype. The chain carries TRBV7-8 and TRBJ1-5; D call uncertain. CDR3 length: 13 residues. Germline CDR1 reads SGHVS; CDR2 reads FQNEAQ. Trimming removed 5 bases at V and 5 bases at J, with 10 bases between. CDR3 nucleotides: TGTGCCAGCAGCCGCGGGGAGGATCAGCCCCAGCATTTT. Translating it yields CASSRGEDQPQHF.

The chain is built from TRBV6-4 and TRBJ2-2; 8 bases match TRBD1. Germline V gives CDR1 MRHNA, CDR2 SNTAGT. The trim removed 5 bases at V and 3 bases at J, leaving 5 bases unmatched. The CDR3 has 15 amino acids. CDR3 amino acids: CASSPKTGDTGELFF. The CDR3 nucleotides read TGTGCCAGCAGTCCCAAGACAGGGGACACCGGGGAGCTGTTTTTT.

This chain connects TRBV3-1 to TRBJ2-3, with 9 positions matching TRBD2. The CDR3 length is 13 residues. V shed 5 bases and J 8 bases; nucleotides not matched to a gene: 5. Germline values: CDR1 LGHDT, CDR2 YNNKEL (reference sequence). CDR3 loop: CASSVLAGCTQYF. The CDR3 bases are TGTGCCAGCAGCGTTCTAGCGGGGTGTACGCAGTATTTT.

This clonotype was detected many times. The V call is TRBV6-5, the J call TRBJ2-7; D could derive from TRBD1 or TRBD2 (5 bases each). V lost 0 bases, J lost 2 bases, and 17 bases lay in between. Germline loops: CDR1 MNHEY, CDR2 SVGAGI. CDR3 length: 17 residues. CDR3 nucleotide sequence: TGTGCCAGCAGTTACTCTTCCGAGGGGCCCCTCACCTACGAGCAGTACTTC. This sequence encodes CASSYSSEGPLTYEQYF.